The source of this TCR beta chain is a study of T-cell memory formation after mild COVID-19. TCRdb re-derived calls from the 5' RACE reads in MiXCR, one entry per CDR3 protein. This sample has 65,000 to 90,000 distinct CDR3 sequences, with around 13% found just once. Trimming shortened V by 3 bases and J by 6 bases, and 8 bases separated the two germline ends. The CDR3 runs to 13 residues. The germline CDR1 and CDR2 sequences are SEHNR and FQNEAQ (reference sequence). The gene calls are TRBV7-9 and TRBJ1-4; D uncertain. The material sequenced was PBMCs or a T cell subset sorted from them (not recorded which). This receptor was obtained from a man in his late teens or twenties who had mild COVID-19 (a few samples of this study predate the infection). Cell type and time point are not known. This CDR3 reads CASSLTVDEKLFF. For the CDR3, the DNA is TGTGCCAGCAGCTTGACCGTCGATGAAAAACTGTTTTTT.